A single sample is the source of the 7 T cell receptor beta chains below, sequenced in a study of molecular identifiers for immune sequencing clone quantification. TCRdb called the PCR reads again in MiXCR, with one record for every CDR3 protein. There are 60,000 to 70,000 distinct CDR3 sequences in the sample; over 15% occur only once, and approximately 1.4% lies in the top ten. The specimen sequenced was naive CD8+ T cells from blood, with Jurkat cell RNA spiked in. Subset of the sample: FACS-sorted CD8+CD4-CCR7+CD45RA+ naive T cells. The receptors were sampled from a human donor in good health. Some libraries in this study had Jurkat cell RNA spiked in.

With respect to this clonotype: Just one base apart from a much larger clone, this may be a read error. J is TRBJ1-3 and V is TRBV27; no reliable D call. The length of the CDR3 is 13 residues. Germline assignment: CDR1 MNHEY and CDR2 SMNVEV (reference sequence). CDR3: CASSLSQGNTICF. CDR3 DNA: TGTGCCAGCAGTCTCTCCCAAGGAAACACCATATGTTTT.

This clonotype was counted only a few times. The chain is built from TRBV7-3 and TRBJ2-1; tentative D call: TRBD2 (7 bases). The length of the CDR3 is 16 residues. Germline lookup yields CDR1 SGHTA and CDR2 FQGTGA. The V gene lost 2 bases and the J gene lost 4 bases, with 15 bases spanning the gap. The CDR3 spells CASSLGGGPGYNEQFF. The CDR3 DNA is TGTGCCAGCAGCTTAGGGGGGGGGCCGGGTTACAATGAGCAGTTCTTC.

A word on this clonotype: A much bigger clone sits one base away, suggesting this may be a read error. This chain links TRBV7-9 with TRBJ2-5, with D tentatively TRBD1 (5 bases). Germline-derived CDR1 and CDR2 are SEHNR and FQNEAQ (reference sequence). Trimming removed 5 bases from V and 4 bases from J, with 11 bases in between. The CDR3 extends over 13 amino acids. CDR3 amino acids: CASSASGAETQYF. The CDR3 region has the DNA TGTGCCAGCAGCGCAAGTGGGGCAGAGACCCAGTACTTC.

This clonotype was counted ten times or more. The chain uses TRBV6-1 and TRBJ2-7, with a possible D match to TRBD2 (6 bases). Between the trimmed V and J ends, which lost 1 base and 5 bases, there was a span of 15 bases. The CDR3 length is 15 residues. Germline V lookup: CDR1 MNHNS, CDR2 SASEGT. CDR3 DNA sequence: TGTGCCAGCAGTGAAGAGGTCGGGCCGGGAGACGAGCAGTACTTC. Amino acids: CASSEEVGPGDEQYF.

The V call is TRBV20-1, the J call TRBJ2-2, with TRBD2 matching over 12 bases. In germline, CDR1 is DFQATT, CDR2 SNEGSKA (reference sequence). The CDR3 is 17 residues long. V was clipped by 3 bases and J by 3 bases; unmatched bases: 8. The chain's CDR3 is CSASPARLAGDTGELFF. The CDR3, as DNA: TGCAGTGCTAGTCCCGCCAGACTAGCGGGAGACACCGGGGAGCTGTTTTTT.

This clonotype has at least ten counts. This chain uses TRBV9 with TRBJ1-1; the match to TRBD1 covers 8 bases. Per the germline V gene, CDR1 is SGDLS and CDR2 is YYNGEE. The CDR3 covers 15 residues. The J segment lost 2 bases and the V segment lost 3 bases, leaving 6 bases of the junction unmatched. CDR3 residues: CASSGRQGTNTEAFF. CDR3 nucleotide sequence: TGTGCCAGCAGCGGCAGACAGGGGACTAACACTGAAGCTTTCTTT.

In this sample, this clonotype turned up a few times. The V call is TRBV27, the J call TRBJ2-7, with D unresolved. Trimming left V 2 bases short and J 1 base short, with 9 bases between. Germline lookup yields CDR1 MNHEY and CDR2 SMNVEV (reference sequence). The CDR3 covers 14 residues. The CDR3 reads CASSLRGVSYEQYF. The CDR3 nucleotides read TGTGCCAGCAGTTTAAGAGGAGTATCCTACGAGCAGTACTTC.